In its sample, the clone carrying this TCR beta chain was seen a few times. This CDR3 contains 15 residues. V was pared by 1 base and J by 4 bases, with 10 bases between. The germline gives CDR1 SGHVS, CDR2 FQNEAQ. The data derive from a study of shared clonotypes between healthy human individuals. The deep-level immunoSEQ assay was used. An even split of each subset's genomic DNA across several immunoSEQ plates was performed. This table comes from immunoSEQ multiplex PCR, and its TCRdb copy is limited to in-frame clones, with some not included. Of approximately 1,500,000 clones listed, roughly 96% are singletons.

Sequenced sample: naive CD4+ T cells sorted from blood. Stated subset: CD45RA+ positively selected. The clonotype was recovered from a man in his thirties or forties in good health. The chain employs TRBV7-8 and TRBJ2-2, with no clear D. The CDR3 DNA follows: TGTGCCAGCAGCTTAGATCCGCAGGTCACCGGGGAGCTGTTTTTT. Translated: CASSLDPQVTGELFF.